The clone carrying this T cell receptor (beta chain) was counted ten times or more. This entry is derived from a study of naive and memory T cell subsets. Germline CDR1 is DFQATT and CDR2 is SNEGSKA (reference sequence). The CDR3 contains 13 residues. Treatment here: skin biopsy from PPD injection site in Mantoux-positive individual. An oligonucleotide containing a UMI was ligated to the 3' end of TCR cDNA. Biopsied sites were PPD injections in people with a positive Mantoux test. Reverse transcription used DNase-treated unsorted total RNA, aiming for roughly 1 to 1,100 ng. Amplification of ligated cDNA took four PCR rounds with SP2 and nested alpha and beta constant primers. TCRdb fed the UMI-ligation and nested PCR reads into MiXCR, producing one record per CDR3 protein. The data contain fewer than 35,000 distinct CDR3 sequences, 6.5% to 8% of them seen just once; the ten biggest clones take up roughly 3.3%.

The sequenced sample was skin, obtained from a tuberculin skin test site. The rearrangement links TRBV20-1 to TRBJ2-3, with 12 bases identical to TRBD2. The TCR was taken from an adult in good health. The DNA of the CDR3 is TGCAGCGATATGGGACTAGCGGGCCCGACGCAGTATTTT. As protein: CSDMGLAGPTQYF.